A selection of T cell receptor beta chains follows, all from one sample in a study of tumor and adjacent non-tumor tissue in lung cancer. TCRdb analysed the multiplex PCR reads with MiXCR anew, one entry per CDR3 protein. The data contain 120,000 to 150,000 distinct CDR3 sequences, roughly 66% of them singletons. Sequencing used lung tumor tissue. Receptor source: a man between 60 and 75 years old with small cell lung cancer. CDR3s include the opening cysteine and the closing phenylalanine or tryptophan. Each record gives: J gene, V gene, CDR3 protein.

TRBJ2-1,TRBV20-1,CSVRDNSGRNDQFF
TRBJ2-3,TRBV6-5,CASSYRAGDTDTQYF
TRBJ2-1,TRBV11-2,CASNLEVGFNNERFF
TRBJ1-5,TRBV6-5,CASSSGGGGQPQHF
TRBJ2-3,TRBV30,CAWSADTQYF
TRBJ1-5,TRBV5-6,CASSSGTGGPRQPQHF
TRBJ2-3,TRBV12-3/TRBV12-4,CASSFRVLLDTQYF
TRBJ1-6,TRBV20-1,CSARQETVNSPLHF
TRBJ2-5,TRBV4-1,CASSQDVGEETQYF
TRBJ2-7,TRBV11-3,CAKSSGRTGTYEQYF
TRBJ1-2,TRBV20-1,CSARDHQGRYTF
TRBJ2-3,TRBV20-1,CSATQRDTQYF
TRBJ2-1,TRBV20-1,CSASSGIDEQFF
TRBJ2-6,TRBV12-3/TRBV12-4,CASGSGRLGAKVLTF
TRBJ2-2,TRBV5-1,CASSLALAQNTGELFF
TRBJ2-6,TRBV5-6,CASSPDAGANVLTF
TRBJ2-2,TRBV5-1,CASSGSGTTTGVLFF
TRBJ2-2,TRBV11-2,CASRPPDGGTGELFF
TRBJ1-6,TRBV11-3,CANSQHRDRVSIRTNSPLHF
TRBJ2-5,TRBV7-9,CANSHSGSIETQYF
TRBJ2-5,TRBV20-1,CSARESVGGETQYF
TRBJ1-4,TRBV4-1,CASSQVSTPDEKLFF
TRBJ2-6,TRBV11-2,CASRPVGVGSGANVLTF
TRBJ2-2,TRBV11-2,CASSLSVNTGELFF
TRBJ1-2,TRBV10-2,CASTGQGIGYTF
TRBJ2-3,TRBV6-1,CVIIGRGRYTDTQYF